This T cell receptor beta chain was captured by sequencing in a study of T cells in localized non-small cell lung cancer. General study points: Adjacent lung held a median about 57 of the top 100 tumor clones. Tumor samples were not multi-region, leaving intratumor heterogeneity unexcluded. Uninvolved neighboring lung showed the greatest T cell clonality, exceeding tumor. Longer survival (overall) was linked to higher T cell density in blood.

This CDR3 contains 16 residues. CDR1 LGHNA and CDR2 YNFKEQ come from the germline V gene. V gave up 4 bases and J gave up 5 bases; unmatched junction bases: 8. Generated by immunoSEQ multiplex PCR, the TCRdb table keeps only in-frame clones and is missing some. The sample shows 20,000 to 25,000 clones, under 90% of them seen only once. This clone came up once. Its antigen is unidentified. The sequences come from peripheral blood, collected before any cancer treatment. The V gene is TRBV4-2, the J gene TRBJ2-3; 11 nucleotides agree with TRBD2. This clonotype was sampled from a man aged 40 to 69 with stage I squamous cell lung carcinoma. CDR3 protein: CASSRYSGGAEDTQYF. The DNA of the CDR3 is TGTGCCAGCAGCCGTTATAGCGGGGGGGCGGAAGATACGCAGTATTTT.